This entry lists 28 T cell receptor beta chains sequenced from one sample in a study of early T cells in non-severe SARS-CoV-2 infection (dated by TCRdb to the early 2020s). Libraries were prepared through 5' RACE. The instrument given in TCRdb is NextSeq 500. The raw public data were reprocessed by TCRdb itself: fastp quality trimming at Q25, MiXCR clonotype calling, in-frame beta chains only. Rows are combined by CDR3 protein, so each entry shows the most common genes and DNA. This sample gives tens of thousands of distinct CDR3 sequences in total; roughly 13% of them show up just once. The ten largest clones represent roughly 6% of the sample. Sequenced: whole blood. These receptor sequences come from an adult who was a healthcare worker with PCR-confirmed SARS-CoV-2 infection or an uninfected control (not recorded which).

J is TRBJ2-7 and V is TRBV7-3; D is undetermined. The CDR3 sequence is 14 residues long. The V end lost 0 bases, the J end lost 6 bases, and 12 bases lay between the germline ends. Germline-derived CDR1 and CDR2 are SGHTA and FQGTGA. The CDR3 spells CASSLTPAVPEQYF. The CDR3 DNA reads as TGTGCCAGCAGCTTAACGCCGGCAGTCCCCGAGCAGTACTTC.

This clonotype was recorded only once. This chain joins TRBV9 and TRBJ2-3, with 8 bases matching TRBD1. In germline, CDR1 is SGDLS, CDR2 YYNGEE. The CDR3 length is 16 residues. V was clipped by 0 bases and J by 0 bases; unmatched bases: 3. CDR3 in DNA: TGTGCCAGCAGCGTAGTTGGACAGGGTAGCACAGATACGCAGTATTTT. Amino acid sequence: CASSVVGQGSTDTQYF.

This rearrangement joins TRBV6-2 or TRBV6-3 to TRBJ1-6; the D gene is possibly TRBD1 (6 bases). This CDR3 has 15 residues. Trimming cost V 2 bases and J 7 bases, with 12 bases left between them. Germline CDR1 and CDR2: MNHEY and SVGEGT. CDR3: CASSYTRGRNSPLHF. The CDR3 DNA reads TGTGCCAGCAGTTACACCAGGGGTCGCAATTCACCCCTCCACTTT.

A few counts support this clonotype. V gene TRBV6-6 combines with J gene TRBJ2-5; D might be TRBD2 (5 bases). Per germline, CDR1 MNHNY and CDR2 SVGAGI (reference sequence). Trimming pared 7 bases from V and 1 base from J, leaving 16 bases between. The CDR3 is made up of 15 amino acids. The CDR3 bases are TGTGCCAGCACCCTCCTCCAGCGGATCCAAGAGACCCAGTACTTC. Encoded protein: CASTLLQRIQETQYF.

This clonotype has more than one count but fewer than ten. V and J are TRBV18 and TRBJ2-1, with 9 bases identical to TRBD2. This CDR3 is 13 amino acids long. The V and J ends lost 4 bases and 10 bases, in that order; junction bases with no gene match: 5. Germline CDR1 reads KGHSH; CDR2 reads LQKENI. Here the CDR3 DNA reads TGTGCCAGCTCACTTAGCGGGGGAATGGAGCAGTTCTTC. It encodes CASSLSGGMEQFF.

This clonotype was picked up many times. The chain combines TRBV5-1 with TRBJ2-7, with no clear D. V was clipped by 2 bases and J by 3 bases, with 12 bases between them. The CDR3 loop spans 14 amino acids. CDR1 is SGHRS, CDR2 YFSETQ, per germline. The CDR3 DNA reads as TGCGCCAGCAGCTTCCTGATAGGCTACTACGAGCAGTACTTC. Protein: CASSFLIGYYEQYF. Supplemented by reference TRBV5-1 and TRBJ2-7, the full variable domain reads KAGVTQTPRYLIKTRGQQVTLSCSPISGHRSVSWYQQTPGQGLQFLFEYFSETQRNKGNFPGRFSGRQFSNSRSEMNVSTLELGDSALYLCASSFLIGYYEQYFGPGTRLTVT.

This clonotype appeared a few times. The V gene is TRBV7-2, the J gene TRBJ1-2, with a weak D call TRBD1 (6 bases). CDR3 size: 16 residues. Between the trimmed V and J ends, which lost 0 bases and 0 bases, there was a span of 11 bases. Per the germline V gene, CDR1 is SGHTA and CDR2 is FQGNSA. The CDR3 protein is CASSLAQGRANYGYTF. CDR3 in DNA: TGTGCCAGCAGCTTAGCACAGGGAAGGGCTAACTATGGCTACACCTTC.

Only a few counts were recorded for this clonotype. The V call is TRBV12-5, the J call TRBJ2-3; 8 bases map to TRBD1. V lost 3 bases to trimming and J lost 4 bases; unmatched junction nucleotides: 3. Germline V lookup: CDR1 LGHNT, CDR2 FRNRAP. The length of the CDR3 is 14 residues. The CDR3 is CASGFRQGSDTQYF. CDR3 coding DNA: TGTGCTAGTGGTTTTCGACAGGGGTCAGATACGCAGTATTTT.

This clonotype turned up a few times. CDR3 DNA sequence: TGTGCCACCAGCAGACCTGGGGGAGGTCACCAGCCCCAGCATTTT. Its translation is CATSRPGGGHQPQHF. This chain links TRBV15 with TRBJ1-5; maybe TRBD1 (5 bases). V was shortened by 2 bases and J by 7 bases, with 15 bases between the two germline ends. In germline, CDR1 is LNHNV, CDR2 YYDKDF (reference sequence). This CDR3 has 15 amino acids. Full variable domain (outside the CDR3, taken from reference TRBV15 and TRBJ1-5): DAMVIQNPRYQVTQFGKPVTLSCSQTLNHNVMYWYQQKSSQAPKLLFHYYDKDFNNEADTPDNFQSRRPNTSFCFLDIRSPGLGDTAMYLCATSRPGGGHQPQHFGDGTRLSIL.

In its sample, this clonotype was seen many times. V is TRBV7-3 and J is TRBJ1-2; 7 bases are a match to TRBD1. From germline, CDR1 is SGHTA and CDR2 FQGTGA. This CDR3 region has 16 residues. J was trimmed by 11 bases and V by 5 bases; bases with no gene match: 20. CDR3 coding DNA: TGTGCCAGCAGCCCCGGACAGGTTTCGCCGCCTGGCCTTTACACCTTC. Translation gives CASSPGQVSPPGLYTF. Full variable domain (remainder filled in from reference TRBV7-3 and TRBJ1-2): GAGVSQTPSNKVTEKGKYVELRCDPISGHTALYWYRQSLGQGPEFLIYFQGTGAADDSGLPNDRFFAVRPEGSVSTLKIQRTERGDSAVYLCASSPGQVSPPGLYTFGSGTRLTVV.

This clonotype was detected ten times or more. The chain joins TRBV18 to TRBJ2-1; possible D gene TRBD1, 5 bases. CDR3 length equals 13 residues. Germline CDR1 and CDR2: KGHSH and LQKENI. Trimming shortened V by 6 bases and J by 8 bases, and 14 bases separated the two germline ends. The DNA of the CDR3 is TGTGCCAGCTCGGCGGACATTGTCGATGAGCAGTTCTTC. Translation: CASSADIVDEQFF. Full variable domain (missing parts from reference TRBV18 and TRBJ2-1): NAGVMQNPRHLVRRRGQEARLRCSPMKGHSHVYWYRQLPEEGLKFMVYLQKENIIDESGMPKERFSAEFPKEGPSILRIQQVVRGDSAAYFCASSADIVDEQFFGPGTRLTVL.

The chain combines TRBV27 with TRBJ2-1; D tentatively reads TRBD1 or TRBD2 (5 bases each). The CDR3 has 16 residues. Germline-derived CDR1 and CDR2 are MNHEY and SMNVEV (reference sequence). V gave up 5 bases and J gave up 3 bases, with 17 bases separating them. The CDR3 region is CASSPAGADYYNEQFF. The DNA of the CDR3 is TGTGCCAGCAGTCCGGCCGGGGCAGACTACTACAATGAGCAGTTCTTC.

Many counts were recorded for this clonotype. This sequence joins TRBV19 and TRBJ2-7; a possible D gene is TRBD1 (5 bases). Germline CDR1 LNHDA, CDR2 SQIVND (reference sequence). V lost 6 bases and J 0 bases, leaving 12 bases between the germline ends. This CDR3 has 14 residues. Here the CDR3 reads CASRRTTDSYEQYF. CDR3 coding DNA: TGTGCCAGTAGACGTACGACAGACTCCTACGAGCAGTACTTC.

The chain has TRBV6-5 and TRBJ1-6; D remains unclear. CDR3 length: 15 residues. Germline lookup yields CDR1 MNHEY and CDR2 SVGAGI. V was shortened by 1 base and J by 5 bases, with 9 bases between the two germline ends. As DNA, the CDR3 is TGTGCCAGCAGTTACTTGGCAGGCGATAATTCACCCCTCCACTTT. It codes for CASSYLAGDNSPLHF.

This clonotype occurred a few times. The chain recombines TRBV7-2 with TRBJ1-2, with TRBD1 matching over 9 bases. Germline loops: CDR1 SGHTA, CDR2 FQGNSA. The trim removed 5 bases at V and 2 bases at J, leaving 9 bases unmatched. The CDR3 spans 16 residues. The CDR3 is CASSPQGAPLNYGYTF. DNA of the CDR3: TGTGCCAGCAGCCCACAGGGGGCGCCCCTAAACTATGGCTACACCTTC.

This clonotype was seen at least ten times. V gene TRBV3-1 combines with J gene TRBJ2-3; no clear D gene. Germline assignment: CDR1 LGHDT and CDR2 YNNKEL (reference sequence). V was trimmed by 4 bases and J by 0 bases, leaving 11 bases between them. The CDR3 is made up of 15 amino acids. CDR3 protein: CASSLRHLSTDTQYF. The CDR3 nucleotides are TGTGCCAGCAGCCTTAGACACCTTAGCACAGATACGCAGTATTTT.

In this sample, this clonotype turned up a few times. V and J are TRBV14 and TRBJ2-5; no firm D call. CDR3 length: 12 amino acids. V gave up 3 bases and J gave up 1 base, with 3 bases separating them. The germline V gene has CDR1 SGHDN and CDR2 FVKESK. The CDR3 loop is CASSQVQETQYF. Here the CDR3 DNA reads TGTGCCAGCAGCCAGGTCCAAGAGACCCAGTACTTC.

This clonotype came up a few times. This sequence joins TRBV7-9 and TRBJ1-6; D is possibly TRBD1 (5 bases). The CDR3 totals 14 residues. The ends were cut back, 1 base at V and 8 bases at J, with 9 bases in the middle. Germline-derived CDR1 and CDR2 are SEHNR and FQNEAQ (reference sequence). The CDR3 loop is CASSLGVGHSPLHF. CDR3 in DNA: TGTGCCAGCAGCTTAGGGGTGGGGCATTCACCCCTCCACTTT.

This clonotype was observed a single time. The chain joins TRBV7-2 to TRBJ2-5; D is perhaps TRBD2 (5 bases). This CDR3 is 15 amino acids long. V shed 7 bases and J shed 2 bases, with 17 bases lying between them. The V gene's germline CDR1 is SGHTA and CDR2 FQGNSA. DNA for the CDR3: TGTGCCAGCACCCCTCACGGGCGGGTTCAAGAGACCCAGTACTTC. Protein sequence: CASTPHGRVQETQYF.

The V gene is TRBV5-8, the J gene TRBJ2-1; tentatively, D is TRBD2 (7 bases). V lost 4 bases and J lost 4, with 15 bases in between. Germline V gene lookup returns CDR1 SGHTS and CDR2 YDEGEE. CDR3 size: 15 residues. The DNA of the CDR3 is TGTGCCAGCAGCGTGGTGGGGGGGCGTTACAATGAGCAGTTCTTC. It encodes CASSVVGGRYNEQFF.

This clonotype has a count of ten or more. V usage is TRBV20-1 and J usage is TRBJ2-3; no clear D. Germline V gives CDR1 DFQATT, CDR2 SNEGSKA (reference sequence). Trimming stripped 3 bases from V and 1 base from J, with 14 bases between. CDR3 length equals 15 residues. CDR3 sequence (DNA): TGCAGTGCTAGTAGAGCGCCTACTGGCACAGATACGCAGTATTTT. Translation gives CSASRAPTGTDTQYF.

This clonotype was counted at least ten times. The chain employs TRBV6-6 and TRBJ1-5; the match to TRBD1 covers 7 bases. Germline V lookup: CDR1 MNHNY, CDR2 SVGAGI (reference sequence). The V gene end was trimmed by 5 bases and the J gene end by 2 bases; junction bases not matched to a gene: 3. The CDR3 length is 14 residues. The CDR3 loop reads CASSLDRGNQPQHF. CDR3 nucleotides: TGTGCCAGCAGTCTCGACAGGGGCAATCAGCCCCAGCATTTT.

The sample holds many counts of this clonotype. The DNA of the CDR3 is TGTGCCAGTAGTATAAGGACAGGTAATCAGCCCCAGCATTTT. Its translation: CASSIRTGNQPQHF. The V gene is TRBV19, the J gene TRBJ1-5; 7 bases fit TRBD1. The germline V gene encodes CDR1 LNHDA and CDR2 SQIVND (reference sequence). The CDR3 extends over 14 amino acids. Trimming took 2 bases from V and 4 from J; bases not matched to a gene: 2.

This clonotype occurred a few times. The J gene is TRBJ2-2, the V gene TRBV7-9, with a possible D match to TRBD1 (5 bases). Trimming left V 5 bases short and J 9 bases short, with 22 bases between. This CDR3 contains 16 residues. CDR1 is SEHNR, CDR2 FQNEAQ, per germline (reference sequence). As DNA, the CDR3 is TGTGCCAGCAGCCTTCACACAGGCAGTATTCGCCGGGAGCTGTTTTTT. It is translated as CASSLHTGSIRRELFF.

This clonotype showed up many times. The rearrangement uses TRBV6-5 and TRBJ1-2, with 7 bases that match TRBD1. Germline loops: CDR1 MNHEY, CDR2 SVGAGI. V shed 2 bases and J 2 bases; nucleotides not matched to a gene: 5. CDR3 length: 15 amino acids. CDR3 residues: CASSYRDRPNYGYTF. The DNA of the CDR3 is TGTGCCAGCAGTTACAGGGACAGACCCAACTATGGCTACACCTTC.

The chain couples TRBV5-5 to TRBJ2-5, with a possible D match to TRBD2 (6 bases). This CDR3 contains 13 residues. Germline CDR1 is SGHKS and CDR2 is YYEKEE (reference sequence). V lost 2 bases, J lost 4 bases, and 9 bases lay in between. Here the CDR3 reads CASSFRGLETQYF. The CDR3, as DNA: TGTGCCAGCAGCTTCCGGGGACTAGAGACCCAGTACTTC.

V gene TRBV6-5 combines with J gene TRBJ2-1; TRBD2 matches 8 bases. The CDR3 is made up of 18 amino acids. V lost 5 bases, J lost 0 bases, and 12 bases stayed unmatched. CDR1 and CDR2 (germline): MNHEY, SVGAGI. CDR3 loop: CASSPRGGSRSSYNEQFF. The CDR3 DNA reads as TGTGCCAGCAGTCCCCGGGGGGGTAGCCGGAGCTCCTACAATGAGCAGTTCTTC.

V gene TRBV6-5 combines with J gene TRBJ1-1, with D tentatively TRBD1 (6 bases). The CDR3 totals 16 residues. Germline loops: CDR1 MNHEY, CDR2 SVGAGI. With 0 bases removed from V and 4 bases from J, the gap between germline ends came to 15 bases. CDR3 region: CASSYSLGAGSTEAFF. The CDR3 nucleotides read TGTGCCAGCAGTTACTCCTTGGGGGCAGGGAGCACTGAAGCTTTCTTT.